What follows are 23 T cell receptor beta chains derived from one specimen sequenced in a study of T cell responses to AZD1222 COVID-19 vaccine. Using immunoSEQ multiplex PCR, the repertoire was profiled, and TCRdb retains in-frame clones only, with some absent. Here the sample spans 170,000 or so clones, about 85% being singletons. The starting material was peripheral blood, obtained on day 0 of AZD1222 vaccination. The receptors stem from an adult in good health.

The chain uses TRBV2 and TRBJ1-4, with D possibly matching TRBD1 (6 bases). This CDR3 comprises 18 residues. CDR1 is SNHLY and CDR2 is FYNNEI in the germline V gene. V shed 6 bases and J shed 0 bases, with 20 bases lying between them. The CDR3 here is CASSAEKMRTATNEKLFF. CDR3 nucleotides: TGTGCCAGCAGCGCGGAGAAGATGAGGACAGCAACTAATGAAAAACTGTTTTTT.

The chain couples TRBV3-1 (or the pseudogene TRBV3-2) to TRBJ2-5; D is possibly TRBD1 (5 bases). V lost 4 bases and J lost 1, with 7 bases in between. CDR3 length equals 13 residues. CDR1 and CDR2 (germline): LGHDT, YNNKEL (reference sequence). The CDR3 here is CASSRGSQETQYF. The CDR3 DNA reads TGTGCCAGCAGCCGGGGCAGCCAAGAGACCCAGTACTTC.

The CDR3 reads CASSSTRDRHF. The CDR3, as DNA: TGTGCCAGCAGTTCTACCAGGGATCGGCATTTT. The J gene is TRBJ1-5, the V gene TRBV28; a possible D gene is TRBD1 (5 bases). The CDR3 sequence is 11 residues long. Looked up from germline, CDR1 is MDHEN and CDR2 is SYDVKM. V was trimmed by 4 bases and J by 15 bases, leaving 13 bases between them.

The rearrangement joins TRBV24-1 to TRBJ2-1; D could derive from TRBD1 or TRBD2 (6 bases each). V was cut by 0 bases and J by 11 bases, with 13 bases left in between. The CDR3 is 14 residues long. Looked up from germline, CDR1 is KGHDR and CDR2 is SFDVKD. CDR3 nucleotide sequence: TGTGCCACCAGTGATTTGGCGGGACAAAGACAGCAGTTCTTC. Its protein is CATSDLAGQRQQFF.

V and J are TRBV6-6 and TRBJ2-7; 10 nucleotides match TRBD2. This CDR3 contains 16 residues. Germline values: CDR1 MNHNY, CDR2 SVGAGI (reference sequence). The ends lost 2 bases at V and 3 bases at J; junction bases unmatched: 7. CDR3 sequence: CASSYASGSARYEQYF. Written as DNA, the CDR3 is TGTGCCAGCAGTTACGCTAGCGGGAGTGCCCGCTACGAGCAGTACTTC.

The V gene is TRBV29-1, the J gene TRBJ2-5; TRBD1 matches at 9 bases. Germline values: CDR1 SQVTM, CDR2 ANQGSEA. J was trimmed by 4 bases and V by 5 bases; bases with no gene match: 5. The CDR3 totals 13 residues. CDR3 residues: CSVIQGAGETQYF. The CDR3 coding sequence is TGCAGCGTTATACAGGGGGCCGGAGAGACCCAGTACTTC.

The V and J genes are TRBV7-9 and TRBJ1-1; D is uncertain. The CDR3 loop spans 12 amino acids. Trimming shortened V by 1 base and J by 6 bases, and 6 bases separated the two germline ends. Germline V CDR1 and CDR2: SEHNR, FQNEAQ (reference sequence). CDR3 DNA: TGTGCCAGCAGCTTAGACAGTCCTGAAGCTTTCTTT. It specifies CASSLDSPEAFF.

This rearrangement joins TRBV5-5 to TRBJ2-2; 12 bases agree with TRBD2. Trimming cost V 1 base and J 6 bases; bases outside gene matches: 4. Per germline, CDR1 SGHKS and CDR2 YYEKEE (reference sequence). This CDR3 region has 16 residues. The CDR3 loop reads CASSLYASGRAGELFF. CDR3 DNA sequence: TGTGCCAGCAGCTTGTACGCTAGCGGGAGGGCCGGGGAGCTGTTTTTT.

This chain joins TRBV7-2 and TRBJ2-3; possible D gene TRBD2, 6 bases. Germline values: CDR1 SGHTA, CDR2 FQGNSA. The CDR3 spans 15 residues. Deletions cut 6 bases from V and 3 bases from J, with 16 bases between. As DNA, the CDR3 is TGTGCCAGCAGACATAGCGGAGTAAGGACAGATACGCAGTATTTT. Protein sequence: CASRHSGVRTDTQYF.

This clone occurred once. V is TRBV19 and J is TRBJ1-2; tentatively, D is TRBD1 (5 bases). Trimming pared 11 bases from V and 2 bases from J, leaving 21 bases between. In germline, CDR1 is LNHDA, CDR2 SQIVND (reference sequence). The CDR3 is made up of 15 amino acids. In DNA, the CDR3 is TGTGCCGCCTATGATCCAAGGGGCTCGAACTATGGCTACACCTTC. This codes for CAAYDPRGSNYGYTF. The complete variable domain, with remaining parts taken from reference TRBV19 and TRBJ1-2, reads DGGITQSPKYLFRKEGQNVTLSCEQNLNHDAMYWYRQDPGQGLRLIYYSQIVNDFQKGDIAEGYSVSREKKESFPLTVTSAQKNPTAFYLCAAYDPRGSNYGYTFGSGTRLTVV.

This chain links TRBV7-8 with TRBJ1-4, with 9 bases lining up with TRBD1. The CDR3 has 16 amino acids. The trim removed 5 bases at V and 8 bases at J, leaving 12 bases unmatched. Germline assignment: CDR1 SGHVS and CDR2 FQNEAQ. CDR3 coding DNA: TGTGCCAGCAGCACCCCGCTCGGGGACAGGGACGAAAAACTGTTTTTT. Encoded protein: CASSTPLGDRDEKLFF. Complete variable domain (other parts from reference TRBV7-8 and TRBJ1-4): GAGVSQSPRYKVAKRGQDVALRCDPISGHVSLFWYQQALGQGPEFLTYFQNEAQLDKSGLPSDRFFAERPEGSVSTLKIQRTQQEDSAVYLCASSTPLGDRDEKLFFGSGTQLSVL.

The rearrangement joins TRBV30 to TRBJ1-4; perhaps TRBD1 as D (6 bases). Trimming took off 8 bases at V and 2 bases at J, with 18 bases between the two ends. The CDR3 length is 15 residues. CDR1 and CDR2 (germline): GTSNPN, SVGIG (reference sequence). Written as DNA, the CDR3 is TGTGCCGGAAAGGGGGACCGGATGACTAATGAAAAACTGTTTTTT. As protein: CAGKGDRMTNEKLFF.

The CDR3 DNA reads as TGTGCCAGCTCACCACCCGGGACCAACACTGAAGCTTTCTTT. This sequence encodes CASSPPGTNTEAFF. The V and J genes are TRBV18 and TRBJ1-1; the D gene is possibly TRBD1 (5 bases). Trimming took 0 bases from V and 2 from J, leaving 7 bases between them. This CDR3 is built from 14 residues. The germline gives CDR1 KGHSH, CDR2 LQKENI.

The chain has TRBV6-2 or TRBV6-3 and TRBJ1-4; D perhaps matches TRBD1 (5 bases). This CDR3 region has 14 residues. Germline V gene lookup returns CDR1 MNHEY and CDR2 SVGEGT. The V and J ends lost 4 bases and 2 bases respectively, with 8 bases between them. The CDR3 nucleotides read TGTGCCAGCAGTTGGGGGACGACTAATGAAAAACTGTTTTTT. Its translation: CASSWGTTNEKLFF.

The chain has TRBV7-2 and TRBJ2-5; D possibly corresponds to TRBD2 (5 bases). The length of the CDR3 is 13 residues. The germline V gene encodes CDR1 SGHTA and CDR2 FQGNSA. Trimming pared 3 bases from V and 5 bases from J, leaving 10 bases between. The CDR3 coding sequence is TGTGCCAGCAGCTTCGGGATATGGGAGACCCAGTACTTC. Encoded protein: CASSFGIWETQYF.

The rearrangement uses TRBV14 and TRBJ2-1; 8 nucleotides align to TRBD2. CDR3 length equals 16 residues. With 8 bases clipped from V and 4 bases from J, the junction kept 13 bases outside the gene matches. In germline, CDR1 is SGHDN, CDR2 FVKESK. In DNA, the CDR3 is TGTGCCAGCGGATCCCCTGGAACTAGCGGTTACAATGAGCAGTTCTTC. As protein: CASGSPGTSGYNEQFF.

A note on this clone: Germline is not matched at one junction end, which may reflect a read error. This chain connects TRBV11-3 to TRBJ2-7, with D possibly matching TRBD2 (5 bases). There are 10 residues in the CDR3. Germline CDR1 reads SGHNT; CDR2 reads YENEEA. The CDR3 loop is CASSLGGYEF. DNA of the CDR3: TGTGCCAGCAGCTTAGGCGGGTACGAGTTC.

This clone was seen a handful of times. The CDR3 protein is CASSYSRLAGSEQFF. The CDR3 nucleotides read TGTGCCAGCAGTTACTCACGGCTAGCGGGATCCGAGCAGTTCTTC. The J gene is TRBJ2-1, the V gene TRBV6-5; 9 bases align to TRBD2. This CDR3 spans 15 amino acids. CDR1 and CDR2 (germline): MNHEY, SVGAGI. With V trimmed by 0 bases and J by 10 bases, 7 bases remained unmatched.

V usage is TRBV19 and J usage is TRBJ1-5; tentative D call: TRBD1 (6 bases). This CDR3 region has 16 residues. Between the trimmed V and J ends, which lost 3 bases and 2 bases, there was a span of 14 bases. Germline assignment: CDR1 LNHDA and CDR2 SQIVND (reference sequence). CDR3 coding DNA: TGTGCCAGTAGTATTCAAGGGGCAGGGGGCAATCAGCCCCAGCATTTT. Translating it yields CASSIQGAGGNQPQHF.

The genes are TRBV27 and TRBJ2-2; D may be TRBD2 (6 bases). The CDR3 covers 15 residues. Per germline, CDR1 MNHEY and CDR2 SMNVEV (reference sequence). The germline V and J ends were trimmed by 2 bases and 4 bases, with 11 bases remaining between them. CDR3 sequence: CASSLRGWVTGELFF. The CDR3 coding sequence is TGTGCCAGCAGTTTACGGGGGTGGGTCACCGGGGAGCTGTTTTTT.

V and J are TRBV5-5 and TRBJ2-3; the D call may be TRBD1 or TRBD2 (5 bases each). From germline, CDR1 is SGHKS and CDR2 YYEKEE (reference sequence). The CDR3 length is 16 residues. The V and J ends lost 3 bases and 5 bases respectively, with 19 bases between them. The CDR3 loop reads CASSWGTVSVGDTQYF. The CDR3 DNA sequence: TGTGCCAGCAGCTGGGGGACGGTGAGTGTAGGAGATACGCAGTATTTT.

V is TRBV19 and J is TRBJ2-5; 13 bases agree with TRBD2. Germline CDR1 and CDR2: LNHDA and SQIVND (reference sequence). This CDR3 is built from 15 residues. V shed 9 bases and J 5 bases; nucleotides not matched to a gene: 9. The CDR3 nucleotides are TGTGCCAGCTGCAGGACTAGCGGGAGTTGGGAGACCCAGTACTTC. Translation gives CASCRTSGSWETQYF.

V gene TRBV29-1 combines with J gene TRBJ1-5, with TRBD1 matching over 8 bases. CDR3 length equals 14 residues. Trimming took 1 base from V and 9 from J; bases not matched to a gene: 8. CDR1 and CDR2 from the germline V gene are SQVTM and ANQGSEA. The CDR3 DNA sequence: TGCAGCGTTGAAGTCGGACAGGGATATGGGCCCCAGCATTTT. Residues: CSVEVGQGYGPQHF.